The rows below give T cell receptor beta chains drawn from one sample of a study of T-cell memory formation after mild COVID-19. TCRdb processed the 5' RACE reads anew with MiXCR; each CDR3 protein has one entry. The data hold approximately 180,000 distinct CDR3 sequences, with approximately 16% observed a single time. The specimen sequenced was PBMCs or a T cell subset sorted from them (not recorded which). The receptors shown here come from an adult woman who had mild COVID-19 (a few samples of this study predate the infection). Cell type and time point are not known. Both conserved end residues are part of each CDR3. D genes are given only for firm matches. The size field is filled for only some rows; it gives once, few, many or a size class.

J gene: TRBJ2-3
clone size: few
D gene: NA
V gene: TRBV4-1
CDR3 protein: CASSHPRTDTQYF
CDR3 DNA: TGCGCCAGCAGCCACCCCCGGACGGATACGCAGTATTTT

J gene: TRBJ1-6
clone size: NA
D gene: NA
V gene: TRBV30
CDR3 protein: CAWSSPYSPVLHF
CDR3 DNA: TGTGCCTGGAGTTCACCGTACTCACCGGTCCTCCACTTT

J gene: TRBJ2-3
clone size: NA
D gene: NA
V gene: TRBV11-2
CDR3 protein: CASSSGTAHLDTQYF
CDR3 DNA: TGTGCCAGCAGCTCCGGGACGGCTCACTTGGATACGCAGTATTTT

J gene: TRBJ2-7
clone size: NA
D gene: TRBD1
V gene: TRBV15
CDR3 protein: CATSRGQGAVEYEQYF
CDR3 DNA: TGTGCCACCAGCAGAGGGCAGGGGGCAGTTGAGTACGAGCAGTACTTC

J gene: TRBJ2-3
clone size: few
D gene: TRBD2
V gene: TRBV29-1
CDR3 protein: CSVRTSGNTDTQYF
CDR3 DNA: TGCAGCGTTCGGACTAGCGGGAACACAGATACGCAGTATTTT

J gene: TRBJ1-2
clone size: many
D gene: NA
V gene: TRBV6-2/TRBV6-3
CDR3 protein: CASSPRRTFEIYGYTF
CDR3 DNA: TGTGCCAGCAGTCCACGAAGGACCTTTGAAATCTATGGCTACACCTTC

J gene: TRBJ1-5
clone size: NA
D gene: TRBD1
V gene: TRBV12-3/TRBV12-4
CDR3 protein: CASSFGQGDQPQHF
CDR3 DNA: TGTGCCAGCAGTTTCGGGCAGGGGGATCAGCCCCAGCATTTT

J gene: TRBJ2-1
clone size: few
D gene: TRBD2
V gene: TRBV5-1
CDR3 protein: CASSLDLMRAGVRRFF
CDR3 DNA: TGCGCCAGCAGCTTGGATCTCATGAGGGCGGGAGTCAGGAGGTTCTTC

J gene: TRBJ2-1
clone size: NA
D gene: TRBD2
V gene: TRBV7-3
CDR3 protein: CASSFGAGGSYNEQFF
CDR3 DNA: TGTGCCAGCAGCTTTGGTGCGGGAGGCTCCTACAATGAGCAGTTCTTC

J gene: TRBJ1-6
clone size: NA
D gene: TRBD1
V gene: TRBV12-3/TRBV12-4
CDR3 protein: CASSQGQGYDSPLHF
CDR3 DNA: TGTGCCAGCAGTCAGGGACAGGGTTATGATTCACCCCTCCACTTT

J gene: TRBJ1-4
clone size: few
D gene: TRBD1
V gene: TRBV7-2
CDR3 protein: CASSLGPRQGAGEKLFF
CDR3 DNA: TGTGCCAGCAGCTTAGGTCCCCGACAGGGGGCGGGTGAAAAACTGTTTTTT

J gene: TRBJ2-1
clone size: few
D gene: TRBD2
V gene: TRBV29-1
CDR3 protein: CSVVNQGRDHNEQFF
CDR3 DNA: TGCAGCGTTGTGAATCAAGGGAGGGACCACAATGAGCAGTTCTTC

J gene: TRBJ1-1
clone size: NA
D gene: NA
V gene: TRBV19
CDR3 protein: CASKALDVVNTEAFF
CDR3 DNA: TGTGCCAGTAAGGCCCTCGACGTGGTGAACACTGAAGCTTTCTTT

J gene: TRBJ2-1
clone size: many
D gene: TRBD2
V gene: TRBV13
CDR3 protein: CASRLPVAGTEQFF
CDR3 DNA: TGTGCCAGCAGGCTCCCGGTAGCGGGGACGGAGCAGTTCTTC

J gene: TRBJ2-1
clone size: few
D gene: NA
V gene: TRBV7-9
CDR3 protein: CASSPTLRGASYNEQFF
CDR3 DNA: TGTGCCAGCAGCCCCACCCTCCGCGGGGCCTCCTACAATGAGCAGTTCTTC

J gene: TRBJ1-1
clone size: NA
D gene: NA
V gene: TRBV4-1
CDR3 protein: CASSPRGTGNTEAFF
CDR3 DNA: TGCGCCAGCAGCCCAAGGGGTACTGGGAACACTGAAGCTTTCTTT